These 21 T cell receptor beta chains share one sample of origin, sequenced in a study of T cells after somatic rescue of genetic block. The method was immunoSEQ multiplex PCR; TCRdb's version includes in-frame clones alone and lacks a portion of them. The table includes some 70,000 clones, under 95% detected once. The sample comprised peripheral blood mononuclear cells (PBMCs). The receptors were sampled from a young man.

The CDR3 is CASSWDSSPGNTIYF. In nucleotides, the CDR3 is TGTGCCAGCAGCTGGGACAGTTCTCCTGGAAACACCATATATTTT. The J gene is TRBJ1-3, the V gene TRBV11-3; 7 bases align to TRBD1. The CDR3 loop spans 15 amino acids. V shed 4 bases and J 2 bases; nucleotides not matched to a gene: 5. Germline CDR1 reads SGHNT; CDR2 reads YENEEA. Variable domain in full (rest from reference TRBV11-3 and TRBJ1-3): EAGVVQSPRYKIIEKKQPVAFWCNPISGHNTLYWYLQNLGQGPELLIRYENEEAVDDSQLPKDRFSAERLKGVDSTLKIQPAELGDSAVYLCASSWDSSPGNTIYFGEGSWLTVV.

The chain combines TRBV6-5 with TRBJ2-5; 8 bases are a match to TRBD2. Trimming cost V 2 bases and J 5 bases; bases outside gene matches: 10. The germline V gene encodes CDR1 MNHEY and CDR2 SVGAGI. This CDR3 has 16 residues. The CDR3 nucleotides are TGTGCCAGCAGTTACCGGGGGGGGGCCATTGAGGAGACCCAGTACTTC. Its protein is CASSYRGGAIEETQYF.

The chain is built from TRBV10-3 and TRBJ2-1; D is unresolved. The CDR3 is made up of 14 amino acids. The V end lost 6 bases, the J end lost 4 bases, and 13 bases lay between the germline ends. Germline V lookup: CDR1 ENHRY, CDR2 SYGVKD. CDR3 nucleotides: TGTGCCATCAGCGAATATGGGGAATACAATGAGCAGTTCTTC. As protein: CAISEYGEYNEQFF.

The chain carries TRBV27 and TRBJ2-5; a weak D match, TRBD2 (6 bases). CDR3 length equals 15 residues. The V and J ends lost 7 bases and 3 bases respectively, with 18 bases between them. CDR1 and CDR2 (germline): MNHEY, SMNVEV (reference sequence). CDR3 loop: CASTPFFSGKETQYF. CDR3 bases: TGTGCCAGCACTCCCTTCTTTAGCGGAAAAGAGACCCAGTACTTC.

V gene TRBV2 combines with J gene TRBJ2-7, with D possibly matching TRBD2 (5 bases). V lost 4 bases to trimming and J lost 0 bases, with 7 bases between them. This CDR3 spans 13 amino acids. CDR1 SNHLY and CDR2 FYNNEI come from the germline V gene. The DNA of the CDR3 is TGTGCCAGCAGTGCGGCGGGCTCCTACGAGCAGTACTTC. It translates to CASSAAGSYEQYF.

V and J are TRBV19 and TRBJ1-5, with D possibly being TRBD1 (6 bases). Germline V gene lookup returns CDR1 LNHDA and CDR2 SQIVND (reference sequence). The length of the CDR3 is 16 residues. The V and J ends lost 5 bases and 2 bases respectively, with 16 bases between them. In DNA, the CDR3 is TGTGCCAGTAGTTCCCTCGGGGGCGGTGGCAATCAGCCCCAGCATTTT. It specifies CASSSLGGGGNQPQHF.

The chain combines TRBV30 with TRBJ1-2, with D maybe TRBD1 (5 bases). This CDR3 is built from 13 residues. Germline-derived CDR1 and CDR2 are GTSNPN and SVGIG (reference sequence). V gave up 3 bases and J gave up 2 bases, with 10 bases separating them. CDR3 sequence reads: CAWSSGMNYGYTF. Here the CDR3 DNA reads TGTGCCTGGAGCTCAGGGATGAACTATGGCTACACCTTC.

This clone has a handful of counts. The rearrangement joins TRBV4-1 to TRBJ2-5; possibly TRBD2 for D (6 bases). The CDR3 has 15 residues. V was clipped by 1 base and J by 2 bases, with 11 bases between them. Germline V lookup: CDR1 MGHRA, CDR2 YSYEKL. The CDR3, as DNA: TGCGCCAGCAGCCAAGTAGGGAGCGGGCAAGAGACCCAGTACTTC. Its protein product is CASSQVGSGQETQYF.

V usage is TRBV7-7 and J usage is TRBJ2-7; D uncertain. The V end was cut by 1 base, the J end by 0 bases, with 10 bases between. Germline V gene sequence: CDR1 SSHAT, CDR2 FNYEAQ (reference sequence). CDR3 length: 15 amino acids. The CDR3, as DNA: TGTGCCAGCAGCTTAGGTAGCCCGGGCTCCTACGAGCAGTACTTC. It yields the protein CASSLGSPGSYEQYF. The whole variable domain, remainder taken from reference TRBV7-7 and TRBJ2-7, is GAGVSQSPRYKVTKRGQDVTLRCDPISSHATLYWYQQALGQGPEFLTYFNYEAQPDKSGLPSDRFSAERPEGSISTLTIQRTEQRDSAMYRCASSLGSPGSYEQYFGPGTRLTVT.

The chain combines TRBV4-1 with TRBJ2-7, with D tentatively TRBD1 or TRBD2 (5 bases each). This CDR3 contains 19 residues. The germline gives CDR1 MGHRA, CDR2 YSYEKL. V shed 1 base and J shed 2 bases, with 24 bases lying between them. CDR3 in amino acids: CASSQAWPGPLRAPYEQYF. CDR3 coding DNA: TGCGCCAGCAGCCAAGCCTGGCCGGGACCGCTCCGGGCCCCCTACGAGCAGTACTTC.

The chain is built from TRBV11-3 and TRBJ2-1; no firm D call. The CDR3 has 14 residues. Trimming stripped 5 bases from V and 0 bases from J, with 8 bases between. Germline lookup yields CDR1 SGHNT and CDR2 YENEEA. The DNA of the CDR3 is TGTGCCAGCAGCCTCCACAGCTCCTACAATGAGCAGTTCTTC. Translating gives CASSLHSSYNEQFF.

CDR3 DNA sequence: TGTGCCAGCAGCCTTTGGACAGGGAGGGACGTAGAGCAGTACTTC. Its protein is CASSLWTGRDVEQYF. V is TRBV7-9 and J is TRBJ2-7, with a tentative D call TRBD1 (8 bases). Trimming stripped 5 bases from V and 7 bases from J, with 21 bases between. The CDR3 is made up of 15 amino acids. CDR1 is SEHNR and CDR2 is FQNEAQ in the germline V gene (reference sequence).

The CDR3 sequence is CASSFLDRGLNQPQHF. As DNA, the CDR3 is TGTGCCAGCAGCTTCCTCGACAGGGGGCTCAATCAGCCCCAGCATTTT. The chain joins TRBV7-8 to TRBJ1-5; 10 positions match TRBD1. CDR1 is SGHVS, CDR2 FQNEAQ, per germline. V lost 3 bases and J lost 3; bases outside the gene matches: 5. The CDR3 runs to 16 residues.

This clone was seen only a few times. The chain uses TRBV4-3 and TRBJ2-7, with D possibly matching TRBD2 (5 bases). The V and J ends lost 0 bases and 0 bases respectively, with 9 bases between them. Germline loops: CDR1 LGHNA, CDR2 YSLEER. The CDR3 contains 15 residues. The CDR3 is CASSQDRGVSYEQYF. Written as DNA, the CDR3 is TGCGCCAGCAGCCAAGATCGGGGAGTCTCCTACGAGCAGTACTTC.

J is TRBJ2-2 and V is TRBV19; D remains unclear. The CDR3 contains 16 residues. Germline V gene sequence: CDR1 LNHDA, CDR2 SQIVND (reference sequence). Deletions cut 1 base from V and 6 bases from J, with 15 bases between. In DNA, the CDR3 is TGTGCCAGTAGTATAGTCCCGATGGGGTCGGCCGGGGAGCTGTTTTTT. This encodes CASSIVPMGSAGELFF.

The chain combines TRBV25-1 with TRBJ1-2; D not resolved. The CDR3 spans 15 residues. The germline gives CDR1 MGHDK, CDR2 SYGVNS. The V end was cut by 3 bases, the J end by 3 bases, with 14 bases between. The CDR3 is CASSERRSAYYGYTF. DNA for the CDR3: TGTGCCAGCAGTGAGAGGAGAAGCGCTTACTATGGCTACACCTTC.

The chain joins TRBV30 to TRBJ1-6; D remains unclear. The V gene's germline CDR1 is GTSNPN and CDR2 SVGIG (reference sequence). This CDR3 region has 15 residues. Trimming cost V 2 bases and J 5 bases, with 13 bases left between them. Here the CDR3 reads CAWSSELINNSPLHF. CDR3 nucleotides: TGTGCCTGGAGTAGCGAGCTTATAAATAATTCACCCCTCCACTTT.

This chain connects TRBV11-2 to TRBJ1-1; weak D call: TRBD1 (5 bases). CDR1 is SGHAT, CDR2 FQNNGV, per germline. Trimming shortened V by 4 bases and J by 1 base, and 10 bases separated the two germline ends. The CDR3 covers 14 residues. The CDR3 coding sequence is TGTGCCAGCAGCTCGGGGACGGCGAACACTGAAGCTTTCTTT. This encodes CASSSGTANTEAFF. Drawing the rest from reference TRBV11-2 and TRBJ1-1, the complete variable domain is EAGVAQSPRYKIIEKRQSVAFWCNPISGHATLYWYQQILGQGPKLLIQFQNNGVVDDSQLPKDRFSAERLKGVDSTLKIQPAKLEDSAVYLCASSSGTANTEAFFGQGTRLTVV.

The chain uses TRBV18 and TRBJ2-7; TRBD1 might be the D (5 bases). The CDR3 spans 15 residues. V was shortened by 3 bases and J by 0 bases, with 12 bases between the two germline ends. Germline loops: CDR1 KGHSH, CDR2 LQKENI. The CDR3 sequence: CASSPLDTFSYEQYF. DNA of the CDR3: TGTGCCAGCTCACCGCTGGACACATTCTCCTACGAGCAGTACTTC. The full variable domain, its missing parts supplied by reference TRBV18 and TRBJ2-7, is NAGVMQNPRHLVRRRGQEARLRCSPMKGHSHVYWYRQLPEEGLKFMVYLQKENIIDESGMPKERFSAEFPKEGPSILRIQQVVRGDSAAYFCASSPLDTFSYEQYFGPGTRLTVT.

This chain uses TRBV6-1 with TRBJ2-7; no reliable D call. The V gene's germline CDR1 is MNHNS and CDR2 SASEGT. This CDR3 is built from 15 residues. V was trimmed by 1 base and J by 3 bases, leaving 13 bases between them. The CDR3: CASSEGKSVYYEQYF. The CDR3 region has the DNA TGTGCCAGCAGTGAAGGGAAATCAGTCTACTACGAGCAGTACTTC.

As to this clone: The same CDR3 is also encoded by other DNA sequences in this sample. V is TRBV9 and J is TRBJ1-1; perhaps TRBD1 as D (6 bases). CDR3 length: 13 amino acids. Trimming left V 2 bases short and J 6 bases short, with 11 bases between. The germline V gene encodes CDR1 SGDLS and CDR2 YYNGEE. The CDR3 protein is CASSVGSGAEAFF. In DNA, the CDR3 is TGTGCCAGCAGCGTGGGCTCAGGGGCTGAAGCTTTCTTT. The full variable domain, with the rest looked up from reference TRBV9 and TRBJ1-1, is DSGVTQTPKHLITATGQRVTLRCSPRSGDLSVYWYQQSLDQGLQFLIQYYNGEERAKGNILERFSAQQFPDLHSELNLSSLELGDSALYFCASSVGSGAEAFFGQGTRLTVV.